The subject of this entry is one T cell receptor (beta chain). The antigen is unknown. CDR1 MDHEN and CDR2 SYDVKM come from the germline V gene. V lost 7 bases, J lost 5 bases, and 9 bases stayed unmatched. CDR3 length equals 14 residues. The data belong to a study of beta chain features in type 1 diabetes. Study-wide results and limits: Fewer junction insertions and more nucleotide deletions appeared in type 1 diabetes patients.

The authors reverse transcribed all of the isolated RNA, so sequencing captured expressed TCRB transcripts. Repertoires were generated with immunoSEQ multiplex PCR, while TCRdb's copy carries only in-frame clones and drops some. The data hold 900,000 or so clones, with about a sixth observed a single time. Sorting based on CD45RO/CCR7/CD25/CD127/CD95/CD27 separated CD4+ naive, central memory, regulatory and stem cell-like memory cells. The sequence derives from a woman between 18 and 29 years old in good health. The rearrangement uses TRBV28 and TRBJ2-5; 8 bases align to TRBD1. Sequencing was carried out using naive CD4+ T cells from blood. As DNA, the CDR3 is TGTGCCAGCACTTCCGGACAGGGTGTGGAGACCCAGTACTTC. This sequence encodes CASTSGQGVETQYF.